This paragraph covers one T cell receptor (beta chain) sequence. Measured with immunoSEQ multiplex PCR; TCRdb has only the in-frame clones, and not every one. The sample has approximately 22,000 clones, around 84% seen once. The data originate from a study of lymphopenia after photon versus proton radiotherapy. Trimming removed 3 bases at V and 4 bases at J, with 8 bases between. The V gene's germline CDR1 is SGDLS and CDR2 YYNGEE. The CDR3 has 13 amino acids. The sequencing here drew on peripheral blood, taken from a patient treated with photon-based radiotherapy. The rearrangement joins TRBV9 to TRBJ1-5; D perhaps matches TRBD1 (5 bases). The origin of this receptor is a man aged 60 to 75 with pancreatic cancer. For the CDR3, the DNA is TGTGCCAGCAGCGCCGGGGGAAATCAGCCCCAGCATTTT. Translation gives CASSAGGNQPQHF.